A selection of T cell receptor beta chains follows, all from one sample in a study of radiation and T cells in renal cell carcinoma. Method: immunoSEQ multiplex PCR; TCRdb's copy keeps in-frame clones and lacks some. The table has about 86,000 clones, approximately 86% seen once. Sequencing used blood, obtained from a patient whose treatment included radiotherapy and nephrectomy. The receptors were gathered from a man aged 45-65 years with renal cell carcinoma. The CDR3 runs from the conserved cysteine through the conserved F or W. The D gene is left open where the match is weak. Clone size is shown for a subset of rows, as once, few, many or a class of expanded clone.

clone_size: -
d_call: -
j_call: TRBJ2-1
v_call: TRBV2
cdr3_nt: TGTGCCAGCAGTGAGTCCGGGGACCCGAACAATGAGCAGTTCTTC
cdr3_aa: CASSESGDPNNEQFF

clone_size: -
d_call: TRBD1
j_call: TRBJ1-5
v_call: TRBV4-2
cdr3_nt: TGTGCCAGCAGCCAAGCCGGGACAGGACCCAATCAGCCCCAGCATTTT
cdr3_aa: CASSQAGTGPNQPQHF

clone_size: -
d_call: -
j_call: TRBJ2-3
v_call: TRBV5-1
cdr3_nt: TGCGCCAGCAGCCATCAGCGAAGCACAGATACGCAGTATTTT
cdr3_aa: CASSHQRSTDTQYF

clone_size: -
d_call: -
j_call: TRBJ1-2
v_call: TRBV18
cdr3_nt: TGTGCCAGCTCACCCGGGGGACCCATCTATGGCTACACCTTC
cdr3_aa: CASSPGGPIYGYTF

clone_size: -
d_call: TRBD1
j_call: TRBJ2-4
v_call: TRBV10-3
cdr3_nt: TGTGCCATCGGACAGGGGGTGGACAAAAACATTCAGTACTTC
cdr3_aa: CAIGQGVDKNIQYF

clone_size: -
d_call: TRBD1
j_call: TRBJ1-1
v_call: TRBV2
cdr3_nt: TGTGCCAGCAGGCCCTGGGACAGGGGCGTCTCTGAAGCTTTCTTT
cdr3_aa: CASRPWDRGVSEAFF

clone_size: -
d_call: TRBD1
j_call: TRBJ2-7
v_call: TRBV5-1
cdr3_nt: TGCGCCAGCAGCTTAGGACAGGGGGTTGACGAGCAGTACTTC
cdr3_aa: CASSLGQGVDEQYF

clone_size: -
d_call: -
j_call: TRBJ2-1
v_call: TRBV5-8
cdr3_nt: TGTGCCAGCAGCTTAGGGGGAAGGTCCTACAATGAGCAGTTCTTC
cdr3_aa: CASSLGGRSYNEQFF

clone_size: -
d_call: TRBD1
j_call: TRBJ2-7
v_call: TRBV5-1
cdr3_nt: TGCGCCAGCAGCCCGACAGGGGGGACCTACGAGCAGTACTTC
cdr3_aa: CASSPTGGTYEQYF

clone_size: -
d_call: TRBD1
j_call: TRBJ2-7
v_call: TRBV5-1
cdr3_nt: TGCGCCAGCAGCTCTCAGGGGGCCCCCTACGAGCAGTACTTC
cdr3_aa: CASSSQGAPYEQYF

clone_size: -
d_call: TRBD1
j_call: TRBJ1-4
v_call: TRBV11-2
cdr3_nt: TGTGCCAGCAGCTCTTCCGGGACAGGGGGCGAAAAACTGTTTTTT
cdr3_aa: CASSSSGTGGEKLFF

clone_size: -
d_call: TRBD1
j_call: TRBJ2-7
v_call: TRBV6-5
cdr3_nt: TGTGCCAGCAGAACCTCCGGGACAGGGGCTTGGGAGCAGTACTTC
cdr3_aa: CASRTSGTGAWEQYF

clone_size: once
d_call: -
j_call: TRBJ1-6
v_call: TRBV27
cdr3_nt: TGTGCCAGCAGTTTATTAGACAGCCGCTCCTATAATTCACCCCTCCACTTT
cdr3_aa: CASSLLDSRSYNSPLHF

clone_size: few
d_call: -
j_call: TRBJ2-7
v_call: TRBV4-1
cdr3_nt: TGCGCCAGCAGCCAAGCTGTGGTCTTCGGTGCCGAGCAGTACTTC
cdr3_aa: CASSQAVVFGAEQYF

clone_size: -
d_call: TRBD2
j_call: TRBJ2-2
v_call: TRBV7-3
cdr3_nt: TGTGCCAGCAGCTCCCTAGCGGGAGTCGACGGGGAGCTGTTTTTT
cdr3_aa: CASSSLAGVDGELFF

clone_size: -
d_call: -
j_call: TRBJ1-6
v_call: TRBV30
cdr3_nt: TGTGCCTGGGGTGTAATAATCGATTCACCCCTCCACTTT
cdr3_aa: CAWGVIIDSPLHF

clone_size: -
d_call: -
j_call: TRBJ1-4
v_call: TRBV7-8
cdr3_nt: TGTGCCAGCAGGGCGACGGCGACTGAAAAACTGTTTTTT
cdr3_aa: CASRATATEKLFF

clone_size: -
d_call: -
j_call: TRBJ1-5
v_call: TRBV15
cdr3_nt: TGTGCCACCAGCAGAGACATCGGAGGCAATCAGCCCCAGCATTTT
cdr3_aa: CATSRDIGGNQPQHF

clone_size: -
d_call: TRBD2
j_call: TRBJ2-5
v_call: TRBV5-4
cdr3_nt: TGTGCCAGCAGCTTTTACGGCGGGAGGGGAGAGACCCAGTACTTC
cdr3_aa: CASSFYGGRGETQYF

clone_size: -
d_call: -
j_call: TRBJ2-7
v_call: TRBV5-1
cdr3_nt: TGCGCCAGCAGCCAGGGACCGCCAACCTACGAGCAGTACTTC
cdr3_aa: CASSQGPPTYEQYF

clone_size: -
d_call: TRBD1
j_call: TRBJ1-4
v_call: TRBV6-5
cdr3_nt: TGTGCCAGCAGTTATGGGACAGGAACGGCTGAACTGTTTTTT
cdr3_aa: CASSYGTGTAELFF

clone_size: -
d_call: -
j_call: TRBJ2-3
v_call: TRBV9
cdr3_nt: TGTGCCAGCAGCGTATCTAGCGATACTAGCACAGATACGCAGTATTTT
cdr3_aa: CASSVSSDTSTDTQYF

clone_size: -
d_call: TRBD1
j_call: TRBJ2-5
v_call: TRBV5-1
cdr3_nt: TGCGCCAGCAGCTTGGGGGACAGGGCGGCGGAGACCCAGTACTTC
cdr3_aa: CASSLGDRAAETQYF

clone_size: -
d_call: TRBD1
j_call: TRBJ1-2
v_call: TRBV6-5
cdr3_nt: TGTGCCAGCAGTTACTCGCCTACAGGGGGCGAAGGCTACACCTTC
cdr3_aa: CASSYSPTGGEGYTF

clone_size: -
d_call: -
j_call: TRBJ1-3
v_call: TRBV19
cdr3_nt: TGTGCCAGTAGTATCGGGGGATTTGGAAACACCATATATTTT
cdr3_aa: CASSIGGFGNTIYF

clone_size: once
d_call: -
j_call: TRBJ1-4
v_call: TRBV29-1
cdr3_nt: TGCAGCGTTGAAGTCGGCCAGGGCGCTAATGAAAAACTGTTTTTT
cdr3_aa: CSVEVGQGANEKLFF

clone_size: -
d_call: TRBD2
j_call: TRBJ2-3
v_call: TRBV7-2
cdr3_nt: TGTGCCAGCAGCTTACGGGGGGACCGCACAGATACGCAGTATTTT
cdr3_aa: CASSLRGDRTDTQYF

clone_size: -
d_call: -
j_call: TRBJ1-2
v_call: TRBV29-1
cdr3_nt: TGCAGCGTTGAAGATTTGGAGGCAGGGTATGGCTACACCTTC
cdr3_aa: CSVEDLEAGYGYTF

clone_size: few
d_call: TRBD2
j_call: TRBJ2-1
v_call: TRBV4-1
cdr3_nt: TGCGCCAGCAGCCAGGGACTAGCGGGACAGTCCTACAATGAGCAGTTCTTC
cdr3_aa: CASSQGLAGQSYNEQFF

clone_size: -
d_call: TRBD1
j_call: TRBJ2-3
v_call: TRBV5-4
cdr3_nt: TGTGCCAGCAGCTCGGGACAGGGAAGCACAGATACGCAGTATTTT
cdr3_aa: CASSSGQGSTDTQYF

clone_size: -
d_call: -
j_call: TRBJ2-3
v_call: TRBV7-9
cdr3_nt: TGTGCCATCCCGGGAGCGTACACAGATACGCAGTATTTT
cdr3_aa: CAIPGAYTDTQYF

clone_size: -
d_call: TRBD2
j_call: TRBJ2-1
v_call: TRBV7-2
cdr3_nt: TGTGCCAGCAGCATTAGCGGGAGTAGTTACAATGAGCAGTTCTTC
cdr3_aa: CASSISGSSYNEQFF

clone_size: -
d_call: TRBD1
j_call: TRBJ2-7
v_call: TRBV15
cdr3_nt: TGTGCCACCAGCAAAGGACAGGGATGGTACCACGAGCAGTACTTC
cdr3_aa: CATSKGQGWYHEQYF

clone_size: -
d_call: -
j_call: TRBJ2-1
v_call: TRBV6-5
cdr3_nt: TGTGCCAGCACCTTCGGAGACTACAATGAGCAGTTCTTC
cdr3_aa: CASTFGDYNEQFF

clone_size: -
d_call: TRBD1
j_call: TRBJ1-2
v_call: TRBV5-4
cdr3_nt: TGTGCCAGCAGCTTGGCGCAGGGGGCATATGGCTACACCTTC
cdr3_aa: CASSLAQGAYGYTF

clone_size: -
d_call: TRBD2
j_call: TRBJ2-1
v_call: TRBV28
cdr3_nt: TGTGCCAGCAGGCCGTCTAGCGGGTCCTACAATGAGCAGTTCTTC
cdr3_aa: CASRPSSGSYNEQFF

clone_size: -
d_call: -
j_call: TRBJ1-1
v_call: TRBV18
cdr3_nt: TGTGCCAGCTCACCTACAGCATTGAACACTGAAGCTTTCTTT
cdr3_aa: CASSPTALNTEAFF

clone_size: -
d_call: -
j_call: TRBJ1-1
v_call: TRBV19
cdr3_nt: TGTGCCAGTAGTATAGCGAAGGACACTGAAGCTTTCTTT
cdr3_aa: CASSIAKDTEAFF

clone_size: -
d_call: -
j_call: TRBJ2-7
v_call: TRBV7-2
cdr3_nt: TGTGCCAGCAGCTTGTCGTCAGGATACGAGCAGTACTTC
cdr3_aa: CASSLSSGYEQYF

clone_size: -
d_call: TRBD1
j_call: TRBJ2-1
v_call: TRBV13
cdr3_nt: TGTGCCAGCAGCGAGGGGGCGAGCTCCTACAATGAGCAGTTCTTC
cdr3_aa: CASSEGASSYNEQFF

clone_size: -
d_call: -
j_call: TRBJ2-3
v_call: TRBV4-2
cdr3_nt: TGTGCCAGCAGCCAAGGACCCGGGGTGGGGGATACGCAGTATTTT
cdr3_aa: CASSQGPGVGDTQYF

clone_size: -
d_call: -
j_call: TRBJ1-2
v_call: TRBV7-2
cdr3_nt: TGTGCCAGCAGCTCCCGGGGCGACGATTATGGCTACACCTTC
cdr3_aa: CASSSRGDDYGYTF

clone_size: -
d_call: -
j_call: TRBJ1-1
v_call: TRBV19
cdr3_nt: TGTGCCAGTAGTATGAGAGGGACAAGGACTGAAGCTTTCTTT
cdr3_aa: CASSMRGTRTEAFF

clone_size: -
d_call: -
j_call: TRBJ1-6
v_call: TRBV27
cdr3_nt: TGTGCCAGCAGTTTTTATGTCAATTCACCCCTCCACTTT
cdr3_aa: CASSFYVNSPLHF

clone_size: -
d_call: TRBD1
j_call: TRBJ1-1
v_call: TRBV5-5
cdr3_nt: TGTGCCAGCAGCGCTTTAGACAGGGACACTGAAGCTTTCTTT
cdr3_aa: CASSALDRDTEAFF

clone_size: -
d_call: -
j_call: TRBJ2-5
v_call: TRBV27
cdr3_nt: TGTGCCAGCAGTCGCGACAGACGATACCAAGAGACCCAGTACTTC
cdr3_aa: CASSRDRRYQETQYF

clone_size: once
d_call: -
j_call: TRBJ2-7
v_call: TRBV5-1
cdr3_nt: TGCGCCAGCAGCTTAGAAGACGCGCGCCAGTACTTC
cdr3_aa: CASSLEDARQYF

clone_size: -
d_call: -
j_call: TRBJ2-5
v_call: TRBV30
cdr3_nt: TGTGCCTGGAGTATTAGCCTAATCGAGTACTTC
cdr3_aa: CAWSISLIEYF

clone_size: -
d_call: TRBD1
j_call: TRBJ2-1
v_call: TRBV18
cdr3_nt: TGTGCCAGCTCACCTCCGAGGCCAGGGGGTGGGAATGAGCAGTTCTTC
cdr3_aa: CASSPPRPGGGNEQFF

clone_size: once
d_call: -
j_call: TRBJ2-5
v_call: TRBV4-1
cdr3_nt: TGCGCCAGCAGCCAAGTAGGGCAGGAGACCCAGTACTTC
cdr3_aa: CASSQVGQETQYF

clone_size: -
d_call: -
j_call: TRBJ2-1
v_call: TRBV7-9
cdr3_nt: TGTGCCAGCAAGGAGGGGATGCGGAGCTCCTACAATGAGCAGTTCTTC
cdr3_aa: CASKEGMRSSYNEQFF

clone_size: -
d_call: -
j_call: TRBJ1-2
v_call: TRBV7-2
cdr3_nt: TGTGCCAGCAGATCACAAACGGGCTATGGCTACACCTTC
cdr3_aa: CASRSQTGYGYTF

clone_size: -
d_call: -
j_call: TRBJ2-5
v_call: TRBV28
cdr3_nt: TGTGCCAGCGGTCCTTCGGGGGAGACCCAGTACTTC
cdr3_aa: CASGPSGETQYF

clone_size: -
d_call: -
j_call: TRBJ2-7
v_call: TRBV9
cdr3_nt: TGTGCCAGCAGCGTAGGACAGTTTATATCTCACGAGCAGTACTTC
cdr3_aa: CASSVGQFISHEQYF